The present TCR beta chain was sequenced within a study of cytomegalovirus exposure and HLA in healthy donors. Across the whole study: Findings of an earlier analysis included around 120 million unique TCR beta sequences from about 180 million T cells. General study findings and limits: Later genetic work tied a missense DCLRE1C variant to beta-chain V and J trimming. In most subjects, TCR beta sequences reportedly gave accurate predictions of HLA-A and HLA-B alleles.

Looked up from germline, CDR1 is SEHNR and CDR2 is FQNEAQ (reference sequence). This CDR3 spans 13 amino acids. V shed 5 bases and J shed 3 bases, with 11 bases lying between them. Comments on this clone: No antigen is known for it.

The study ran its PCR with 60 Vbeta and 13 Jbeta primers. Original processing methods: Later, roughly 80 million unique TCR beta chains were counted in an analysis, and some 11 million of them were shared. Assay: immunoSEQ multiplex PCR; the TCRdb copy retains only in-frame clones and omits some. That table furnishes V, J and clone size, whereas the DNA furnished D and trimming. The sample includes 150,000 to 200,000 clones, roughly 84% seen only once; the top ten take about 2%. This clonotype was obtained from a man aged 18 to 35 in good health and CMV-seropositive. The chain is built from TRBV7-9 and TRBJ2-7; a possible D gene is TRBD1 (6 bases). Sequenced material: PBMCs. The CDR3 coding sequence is TGTGCCAGCAGCCTATTGGACAGCTACGAGCAGTACTTC. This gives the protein CASSLLDSYEQYF.